This T cell receptor (beta chain) was captured by sequencing in a study of cytomegalovirus exposure and HLA in healthy donors. The PCR contained 60 Vbeta and 13 Jbeta primers. Profiled with immunoSEQ multiplex PCR; TCRdb holds only in-frame clones, not every one. The repertoire holds more than 95,000 clones, with 81% as singletons. The CDR3 loop spans 16 amino acids. The germline CDR1 and CDR2 sequences are SGHAT and FQNNGV. J was trimmed by 0 bases and V by 3 bases; bases with no gene match: 5. Sequencing was done on a sample of PBMCs. The chain employs TRBV11-2 and TRBJ1-1, with 9 bases that match TRBD1. This TCR was recovered from a man aged 18 to 29 in good health and CMV-seropositive. Here the CDR3 reads CASSLGQGNMNTEAFF. The CDR3 nucleotides are TGTGCCAGCAGCTTGGGACAGGGCAACATGAACACTGAAGCTTTCTTT.